Listed below are T cell receptor beta chains from one sample, sequenced in a study of blood T cell repertoires in COVID-19. The repertoire was sequenced with immunoSEQ multiplex PCR; TCRdb's copy has only in-frame clones and lacks some. The data show 130,000 or so clones, 88% seen once. Specimen: peripheral blood. The receptors stem from a man in his 70s with active COVID-19. Both conserved end residues are part of each CDR3. Each record gives: J gene, D gene, clone size, V gene, CDR3 protein, CDR3 DNA. D genes are given only for firm matches. The size of a clone is reported for some rows only, either as once, few or many, or as a class for expanded clones.

j_gene: TRBJ2-7; d_gene: TRBD1; abundance: -; v_gene: TRBV6-5; CDR3aa: CASSSTGSSYEQYF; CDR3nt: TGTGCCAGCAGTTCGACAGGGAGCTCCTACGAGCAGTACTTC
j_gene: TRBJ2-2; d_gene: -; abundance: once; v_gene: TRBV7-3; CDR3aa: CASRDGRRTGELFF; CDR3nt: TGTGCCAGCAGGGACGGGAGACGCACCGGGGAGCTGTTTTTT
j_gene: TRBJ2-1; d_gene: -; abundance: -; v_gene: TRBV24-1; CDR3aa: CATSDSHSEKQFF; CDR3nt: TGTGCCACCAGTGATTCTCACTCCGAAAAGCAGTTCTTC
j_gene: TRBJ1-6; d_gene: -; abundance: -; v_gene: TRBV18; CDR3aa: CASSPLAAGSSPLHF; CDR3nt: TGTGCCAGCTCACCCTTAGCGGCAGGGAGTTCACCCCTCCACTTT
j_gene: TRBJ1-4; d_gene: -; abundance: -; v_gene: TRBV4-2; CDR3aa: CASSQSVGGMGDEKLFF; CDR3nt: TGTGCCAGCAGCCAGTCAGTGGGGGGGATGGGGGATGAAAAACTGTTTTTT
j_gene: TRBJ2-2; d_gene: -; abundance: -; v_gene: TRBV3-1/TRBV3-2; CDR3aa: CASSIRGNTGELFF; CDR3nt: TGTGCCAGCTCCATACGGGGGAACACCGGGGAGCTGTTTTTT
j_gene: TRBJ2-7; d_gene: -; abundance: once; v_gene: TRBV14; CDR3aa: CASSQDHTGSLWEQYF; CDR3nt: TGTGCCAGCAGCCAAGATCACACAGGTTCCCTTTGGGAGCAGTACTTC
j_gene: TRBJ2-1; d_gene: -; abundance: -; v_gene: TRBV7-3; CDR3aa: CASSPNRVAYNEQFF; CDR3nt: TGTGCCAGCAGCCCCAACAGGGTAGCCTACAATGAGCAGTTCTTC
j_gene: TRBJ2-4; d_gene: -; abundance: -; v_gene: TRBV3-1/TRBV3-2; CDR3aa: CASSQEGTITDIQYF; CDR3nt: TGTGCCAGCAGCCAAGAGGGGACAATAACTGACATTCAGTACTTC
j_gene: TRBJ2-5; d_gene: -; abundance: -; v_gene: TRBV27; CDR3aa: CASSSAPRANQETQYF; CDR3nt: TGTGCCAGCAGTTCCGCCCCGAGGGCAAACCAAGAGACCCAGTACTTC
j_gene: TRBJ2-2; d_gene: TRBD2; abundance: -; v_gene: TRBV10-2; CDR3aa: CASTGLAGGTGELFF; CDR3nt: TGCGCCAGCACTGGCCTAGCGGGAGGTACCGGGGAGCTGTTTTTT
j_gene: TRBJ2-3; d_gene: TRBD2; abundance: -; v_gene: TRBV19; CDR3aa: CASKASGSTNTQYF; CDR3nt: TGTGCCAGTAAGGCTAGCGGGAGTACGAATACGCAGTATTTT
j_gene: TRBJ2-1; d_gene: -; abundance: -; v_gene: TRBV4-1; CDR3aa: CASSPSRTAVSYNEQFF; CDR3nt: TGCGCCAGCAGCCCGTCCAGGACAGCCGTTTCCTACAATGAGCAGTTCTTC
j_gene: TRBJ2-1; d_gene: -; abundance: -; v_gene: TRBV11-2; CDR3aa: CASSPPEHNEQFF; CDR3nt: TGTGCCAGCAGCCCCCCGGAGCACAATGAGCAGTTCTTC
j_gene: TRBJ1-1; d_gene: -; abundance: -; v_gene: TRBV7-9; CDR3aa: CASSGQELRGTEAFF; CDR3nt: TGTGCCAGCAGCGGTCAGGAGCTCCGAGGGACTGAAGCTTTCTTT
j_gene: TRBJ2-6; d_gene: -; abundance: -; v_gene: TRBV5-5; CDR3aa: CASSLVGGRSGANVLTF; CDR3nt: TGTGCCAGCAGCTTGGTAGGGGGTCGCTCTGGGGCCAACGTCCTGACTTTC
j_gene: TRBJ1-1; d_gene: -; abundance: -; v_gene: TRBV11-1; CDR3aa: CASSPYYGTEAFF; CDR3nt: TGTGCCAGCAGCCCCTATTACGGTACTGAAGCTTTCTTT
j_gene: TRBJ2-3; d_gene: TRBD2; abundance: -; v_gene: TRBV7-9; CDR3aa: CASSPPGLAQYF; CDR3nt: TGTGCCAGCAGCCCTCCGGGACTAGCGCAGTATTTT
j_gene: TRBJ2-1; d_gene: -; abundance: -; v_gene: TRBV12-5; CDR3aa: CASGWDGGNEQFF; CDR3nt: TGTGCTAGTGGTTGGGATGGAGGGAATGAGCAGTTCTTC
j_gene: TRBJ1-1; d_gene: TRBD1; abundance: -; v_gene: TRBV28; CDR3aa: CASSSLTGGRGAFF; CDR3nt: TGTGCCAGCAGTTCCCTAACAGGGGGCAGGGGAGCTTTCTTT
j_gene: TRBJ2-3; d_gene: TRBD2; abundance: -; v_gene: TRBV6-2/TRBV6-3; CDR3aa: CASSQLAGRDTQYF; CDR3nt: TGTGCCAGCAGCCAACTAGCGGGGAGAGATACGCAGTATTTT
j_gene: TRBJ2-1; d_gene: TRBD2; abundance: once; v_gene: TRBV7-2; CDR3aa: CASSLAHLAGGYNEQFF; CDR3nt: TGTGCCAGCAGCTTAGCTCACTTGGCGGGAGGTTACAATGAGCAGTTCTTC
j_gene: TRBJ2-1; d_gene: -; abundance: -; v_gene: TRBV11-2; CDR3aa: CASSPNGGPVEQFF; CDR3nt: TGTGCCAGCAGCCCAAACGGAGGGCCGGTGGAGCAGTTCTTC
j_gene: TRBJ1-3; d_gene: -; abundance: few; v_gene: TRBV28; CDR3aa: CASRRDTAGGNTIYF; CDR3nt: TGTGCCAGCCGCCGGGACACCGCCGGAGGAAACACCATATATTTT
j_gene: TRBJ2-1; d_gene: TRBD2; abundance: -; v_gene: TRBV6-4; CDR3aa: CASSRTSGNNEQFF; CDR3nt: TGTGCCAGCAGTAGGACTAGCGGGAACAATGAGCAGTTCTTC
j_gene: TRBJ2-6; d_gene: -; abundance: -; v_gene: TRBV6-2/TRBV6-3; CDR3aa: CASRPPRQRSGANVLTF; CDR3nt: TGTGCCAGCAGGCCTCCCAGACAAAGGTCTGGGGCCAACGTCCTGACTTTC
j_gene: TRBJ2-1; d_gene: TRBD2; abundance: -; v_gene: TRBV5-1; CDR3aa: CASSYVGGLSYNEQFF; CDR3nt: TGCGCCAGCAGCTACGTGGGAGGGCTTTCCTACAATGAGCAGTTCTTC
j_gene: TRBJ2-1; d_gene: -; abundance: -; v_gene: TRBV24-1; CDR3aa: CATSDLRSSAKGNEQFF; CDR3nt: TGTGCCACCAGTGATTTAAGGTCTAGCGCCAAGGGCAATGAGCAGTTCTTC
j_gene: TRBJ1-1; d_gene: -; abundance: -; v_gene: TRBV7-3; CDR3aa: CASSLRGGTNTEAFF; CDR3nt: TGTGCCAGCAGCTTAAGAGGTGGTACGAACACTGAAGCTTTCTTT
j_gene: TRBJ2-2; d_gene: TRBD2; abundance: -; v_gene: TRBV11-1; CDR3aa: CASSVSGSGTGELFF; CDR3nt: TGTGCCAGCAGCGTTAGCGGGAGTGGGACCGGGGAGCTGTTTTTT
j_gene: TRBJ2-2; d_gene: -; abundance: few; v_gene: TRBV21-1; CDR3aa: CASSKVRANTGELFF; CDR3nt: TGTGCCAGCAGCAAAGTTAGAGCGAACACCGGGGAGCTGTTTTTT
j_gene: TRBJ2-5; d_gene: -; abundance: -; v_gene: TRBV18; CDR3aa: CASSPRAGRGQETQYF; CDR3nt: TGTGCCAGCTCACCGCGGGCTGGCAGGGGTCAAGAGACCCAGTACTTC
j_gene: TRBJ1-3; d_gene: TRBD1; abundance: -; v_gene: TRBV7-9; CDR3aa: CASSLLQGAISGNTIYF; CDR3nt: TGTGCCAGCAGCCTACTACAGGGGGCCATCTCTGGAAACACCATATATTTT